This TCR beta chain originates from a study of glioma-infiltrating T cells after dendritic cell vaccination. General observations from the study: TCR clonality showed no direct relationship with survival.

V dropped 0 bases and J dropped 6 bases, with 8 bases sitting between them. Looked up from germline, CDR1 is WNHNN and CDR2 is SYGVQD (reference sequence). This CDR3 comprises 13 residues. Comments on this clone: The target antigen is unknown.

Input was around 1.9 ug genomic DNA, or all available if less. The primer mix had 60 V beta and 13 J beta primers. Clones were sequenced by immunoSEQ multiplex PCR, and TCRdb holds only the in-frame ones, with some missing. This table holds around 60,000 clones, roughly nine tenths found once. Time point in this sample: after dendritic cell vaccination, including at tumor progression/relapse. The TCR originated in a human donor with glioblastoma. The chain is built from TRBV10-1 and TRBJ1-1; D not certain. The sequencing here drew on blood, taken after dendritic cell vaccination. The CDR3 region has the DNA TGCGCCAGCAGTGAGTCCCGGGAGGCTGAAGCTTTCTTT. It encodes CASSESREAEAFF.